This TCR beta chain was sequenced during a study of monozygotic twins with inflammatory bowel disease. Overall study results and limits: Compared with healthy twins, IBD patients shared fewer clonotypes with others, especially with disease activity. A reduction in TCRbeta diversity (inverse Simpson) was seen in IBD patients relative to healthy co-twins.

Remarks on this clonotype: The antigen is unknown.

The authors used approximately 3.5 ug of total RNA per TCR library. Following a re-call of the 5' RACE reads, TCRdb has one entry per CDR3 protein and lacks DNA. The sample holds under 350,000 distinct CDR3 sequences. Sequencing used blood. This TCR derives from a human donor with ulcerative colitis or Crohn's disease, or a healthy co-twin of an affected twin (not recorded which).

The CDR3 loop is CASSFRRPRNTGELFF. The rearrangement uses TRBV7-3 and TRBJ2-2. Germline CDR1 and CDR2: SGHTA and FQGTGA. This CDR3 is built from 16 residues.